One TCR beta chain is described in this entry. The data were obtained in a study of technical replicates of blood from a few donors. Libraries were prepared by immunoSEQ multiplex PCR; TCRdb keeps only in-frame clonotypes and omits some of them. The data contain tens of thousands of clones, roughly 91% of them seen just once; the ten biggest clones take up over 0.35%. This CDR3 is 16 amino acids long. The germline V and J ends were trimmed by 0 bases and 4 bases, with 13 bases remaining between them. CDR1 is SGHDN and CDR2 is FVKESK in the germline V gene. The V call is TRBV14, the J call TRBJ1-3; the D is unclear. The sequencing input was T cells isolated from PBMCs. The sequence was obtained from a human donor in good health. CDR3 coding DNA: TGTGCCAGCAGCCAAGAACTTGGAGGTTACGGAAACACCATATATTTT. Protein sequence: CASSQELGGYGNTIYF.